These 10 T cell receptor beta chains came from one sample sequenced in a study of T cell clonotyping in hematopoietic cell transplantation. Sequencing used immunoSEQ multiplex PCR; TCRdb keeps in-frame clones, though not all of them. The table has around 15,000 clones, 93% seen once; the top ten hold roughly 1.8%. Time point described: recipient sample about 28 days before transplant, after cytoreduction. This specimen was peripheral blood mononuclear cells, taken before stem cell transplant. These receptors came from a man younger than 30 with biphenotypic leukemia. Some clones in this sample may be carry-over from other donors' samples.

The J gene is TRBJ2-3, the V gene TRBV9; D tentatively reads TRBD1 or TRBD2 (5 bases each). The V gene's germline CDR1 is SGDLS and CDR2 YYNGEE. V was clipped by 1 base and J by 2 bases, with 11 bases between them. The CDR3 sequence is 15 residues long. CDR3: CASSVWGITTDTQYF. CDR3 coding DNA: TGTGCCAGCAGCGTATGGGGGATTACCACAGATACGCAGTATTTT.

V gene TRBV5-1 combines with J gene TRBJ2-7, with D possibly being TRBD2 (6 bases). V lost 4 bases and J 0 bases, leaving 14 bases between the germline ends. Per the germline V gene, CDR1 is SGHRS and CDR2 is YFSETQ. This CDR3 region has 15 residues. For the CDR3, the DNA is TGCGCCAGCAGCCCCCGCGGGGTTAGCTCCTACGAGCAGTACTTC. Translating gives CASSPRGVSSYEQYF. Full variable domain (remainder filled in from reference TRBV5-1 and TRBJ2-7): KAGVTQTPRYLIKTRGQQVTLSCSPISGHRSVSWYQQTPGQGLQFLFEYFSETQRNKGNFPGRFSGRQFSNSRSEMNVSTLELGDSALYLCASSPRGVSSYEQYFGPGTRLTVT.

The chain couples TRBV6-1 to TRBJ2-5, with a weak D call TRBD2 (5 bases). Trimming cost V 11 bases and J 4 bases, with 14 bases left between them. Germline CDR1 and CDR2: MNHNS and SASEGT. CDR3 length: 12 amino acids. CDR3 DNA sequence: TGTGCCGCCAAAGACGGGGTAGAGACCCAGTACTTC. Its translation is CAAKDGVETQYF.

The chain has TRBV10-2 and TRBJ1-1; D is perhaps TRBD1 (5 bases). CDR3 length equals 13 residues. Germline V gene data show CDR1 as WSHSY and CDR2 as SAAADI. V gave up 7 bases and J gave up 0 bases, with 9 bases separating them. The CDR3 DNA reads as TGCGCCAGCAAGGGGTATCTGAACACTGAAGCTTTCTTT. Translation: CASKGYLNTEAFF.

This sequence joins TRBV6-5 and TRBJ2-7; D ambiguous. Trimming shortened V by 2 bases and J by 5 bases, and 13 bases separated the two germline ends. Germline V gene lookup returns CDR1 MNHEY and CDR2 SVGAGI. The CDR3 runs 14 residues. The CDR3 coding sequence is TGTGCCAGCAGTTACATAGGTACCGCCGACGAGCAGTACTTC. The encoded protein is CASSYIGTADEQYF.

The chain is built from TRBV6-1 and TRBJ2-7; D is ambiguous. CDR1 is MNHNS and CDR2 is SASEGT in the germline V gene. The CDR3 is made up of 13 amino acids. V gave up 8 bases and J gave up 2 bases, with 13 bases separating them. In nucleotides, the CDR3 is TGTGCCAGCGTGGACGGTCGCACCTACGAGCAGTACTTC. Its protein is CASVDGRTYEQYF.

This chain uses TRBV5-4 with TRBJ2-7; 10 bases line up with TRBD1. There are 14 residues in the CDR3. V lost 2 bases, J lost 3 bases, and 2 bases stayed unmatched. Per the germline V gene, CDR1 is SGHNT and CDR2 is YYREEE (reference sequence). The CDR3 nucleotides are TGTGCCAGCAGCTTAGGACAGGGGGGCTACGAGCAGTACTTC. It encodes CASSLGQGGYEQYF. Looking up the rest from reference TRBV5-4 and TRBJ2-7 gives the full variable domain: ETGVTQSPTHLIKTRGQQVTLRCSSQSGHNTVSWYQQALGQGPQFIFQYYREEENGRGNFPPRFSGLQFPNYSSELNVNALELDDSALYLCASSLGQGGYEQYFGPGTRLTVT.

V gene TRBV4-3 combines with J gene TRBJ1-6; 8 nucleotides match TRBD1. The CDR3 has 19 amino acids. After removal of 0 bases from V and 10 bases from J, the junction contained 17 bases not matched to a gene. CDR1 is LGHNA and CDR2 is YSLEER in the germline V gene. The CDR3 sequence is CASSQDLGLDRGSSSPLHF. The DNA of the CDR3 is TGCGCCAGCAGCCAAGATCTGGGGCTTGACAGGGGTTCGAGCTCACCCCTCCACTTT.

The CDR3 region is CAISPSNGLNTEAFF. The CDR3 nucleotides are TGTGCCATCAGTCCATCCAACGGGTTGAACACTGAAGCTTTCTTT. The chain is built from TRBV10-3 and TRBJ1-1, with D unresolved. Germline V gene data show CDR1 as ENHRY and CDR2 as SYGVKD. The V and J ends lost 5 bases and 0 bases respectively, with 13 bases between them. The CDR3 is made up of 15 amino acids.

V usage is TRBV9 and J usage is TRBJ1-6; 7 bases map to TRBD1. J lost 6 bases, V lost 3 bases, and 6 bases had no gene match. This CDR3 is built from 15 residues. Per germline, CDR1 SGDLS and CDR2 YYNGEE. The CDR3 DNA reads TGTGCCAGCAGCGCCCAACCAGGGGGTAATTCACCCCTCCACTTT. Residues: CASSAQPGGNSPLHF.